These 29 T cell receptor beta chains were sequenced from one sample in a study of Graves' ophthalmopathy and Graves' hyperthyroidism. RNA served as the template for amplifying TCR beta CDR3 regions. A first-round RT-PCR used HTBI primers, followed by a second-round multiplex PCR. TCRdb independently ran MiXCR on the multiplex PCR reads; one entry per CDR3 protein. The sample carries roughly 420,000 distinct CDR3 sequences, 21% recorded once. The specimen was peripheral blood. These receptors originate from a woman aged 18 to 35 with stable Graves' hyperthyroidism.

This chain uses TRBV20-1 with TRBJ1-6; no firm D call. The germline V gene encodes CDR1 DFQATT and CDR2 SNEGSKA (reference sequence). The CDR3 consists of 15 residues. V dropped 5 bases and J dropped 7 bases, with 18 bases sitting between them. The CDR3 DNA reads as TGCAGTGCTTTGTACCCTTATTTAGCGAATTCACCCCTCCACTTT. It codes for CSALYPYLANSPLHF.

Notes on this clonotype: The CDR3 ends on some other residue instead of the conserved phenylalanine or tryptophan, so this is likely a read error. The DNA is left out, because the CDR3 cannot be placed on it with certainty; the CDR3 is given as TCRdb lists it. This chain connects TRBV7-2 to TRBJ2-2. The CDR3 region is 13 residues in length, termini included. Germline CDR1 reads SGHTA; CDR2 reads FQGNSA. This CDR3 reads CASRFTRPGELCL.

This clonotype was observed many times. CDR3 DNA sequence: TGTGCCAGCCTTTTGACTAGCGGGAGTTACGAGCAGTACTTC. Residues: CASLLTSGSYEQYF. The chain joins TRBV6-1 to TRBJ2-7, with TRBD2 matching 12 bases. The CDR3 extends over 14 amino acids. Germline loops: CDR1 MNHNS, CDR2 SASEGT. V lost 8 bases and J lost 4; bases outside the gene matches: 6.

J is TRBJ1-6 and V is TRBV19; D might be TRBD1 (6 bases). The CDR3 totals 17 residues. V was shortened by 3 bases and J by 0 bases, with 12 bases between the two germline ends. The germline V gene encodes CDR1 LNHDA and CDR2 SQIVND (reference sequence). The CDR3 loop reads CASSMGQGSSYNSPLHF. The CDR3 DNA is TGTGCCAGTAGTATGGGCCAGGGGTCCTCCTATAATTCACCCCTCCACTTT.

This chain links TRBV12-3 or TRBV12-4 with TRBJ1-1; D uncertain. CDR3 size: 14 residues. V was clipped by 3 bases and J by 5 bases, with 13 bases between them. CDR3 coding DNA: TGTGCCAGCAGTTTTCGGGCGCCGAGGACTGAAGCTTTCTTT. It specifies CASSFRAPRTEAFF.

A word on this clonotype: Since a much larger clone is just one base distant, this may be a read error. The rearrangement links TRBV9 to TRBJ2-7, with a weak D call TRBD1 (5 bases). CDR1 is SGDLS and CDR2 is YYNGEE in the germline V gene. This CDR3 region has 13 residues. V was trimmed by 0 bases and J by 5 bases, leaving 9 bases between them. The CDR3 region has the DNA TGTGCCAGCAGCGTAGCAGGGTTGAACGAGCAGTACTTC. Protein: CASSVAGLNEQYF.

In its sample, this clonotype was seen a few times. The genes are TRBV27 and TRBJ2-5; no definite D call. The CDR3 length is 13 residues. V lost 4 bases and J 5 bases, leaving 11 bases between the germline ends. The V gene's germline CDR1 is MNHEY and CDR2 SMNVEV (reference sequence). CDR3 residues: CASSSFLGETQYF. The CDR3 bases are TGTGCCAGCAGTTCCTTTCTGGGGGAGACCCAGTACTTC.

The gene calls are TRBV19 and TRBJ2-7; possible D gene TRBD2, 5 bases. The CDR3 extends over 13 amino acids. Germline CDR1 LNHDA, CDR2 SQIVND (reference sequence). Trimming removed 5 bases at V and 2 bases at J, with 10 bases between. The DNA for the CDR3 is TGTGCCAGTAGTTCAGGACTCACCTACGAGCAGTACTTC. Amino acids: CASSSGLTYEQYF. Looking up the rest from reference TRBV19 and TRBJ2-7 gives the full variable domain: DGGITQSPKYLFRKEGQNVTLSCEQNLNHDAMYWYRQDPGQGLRLIYYSQIVNDFQKGDIAEGYSVSREKKESFPLTVTSAQKNPTAFYLCASSSGLTYEQYFGPGTRLTVT.

CDR3 DNA sequence: TGTGCCAGCATGGGCGGCGGGGGTTACTCCTACGAGCAGTACTTC. This translates into CASMGGGGYSYEQYF. The rearrangement joins TRBV6-1 to TRBJ2-7; 7 positions match TRBD2. V was clipped by 7 bases and J by 0 bases; unmatched bases: 9. The CDR3 extends over 15 amino acids. CDR1 is MNHNS, CDR2 SASEGT, per germline.

This clonotype has ten or more counts. V usage is TRBV6-1 and J usage is TRBJ1-1, with D possibly being TRBD1 (5 bases). The CDR3 length is 13 residues. Germline values: CDR1 MNHNS, CDR2 SASEGT. The V end was cut by 6 bases, the J end by 1 base, with 9 bases between. CDR3 bases: TGTGCCAGCAGGAGAGGGGAGAACACTGAAGCTTTCTTT. Its protein is CASRRGENTEAFF.

This clonotype was observed many times. The chain has TRBV12-3 or TRBV12-4 and TRBJ2-5, with D possibly matching TRBD1 (6 bases). The CDR3 has 13 residues. V dropped 5 bases and J dropped 5 bases, with 12 bases sitting between them. CDR3 sequence: CASSRQARETQYF. The DNA of the CDR3 is TGTGCCAGCAGTCGACAGGCCCGGGAGACCCAGTACTTC.

This clonotype was detected many times. The rearrangement links TRBV11-2 to TRBJ2-6, with 7 bases that match TRBD2. Germline assignment: CDR1 SGHAT and CDR2 FQNNGV. V was pared by 0 bases and J by 4 bases, with 15 bases of the junction left unmatched. The CDR3 spans 20 residues. In DNA form, the CDR3 reads TGTGCCAGCAGCTTAGAACGGGCTAGCGGCCTTAGGGAAGGGGCCAACGTCCTGACTTTC. Its translation is CASSLERASGLREGANVLTF.

This clonotype was seen a few times. V usage is TRBV5-1 and J usage is TRBJ1-2, with 12 nucleotides matching TRBD1. The CDR3 contains 14 residues. The germline CDR1 and CDR2 sequences are SGHRS and YFSETQ. V lost 5 bases to trimming and J lost 7 bases; unmatched junction nucleotides: 6. CDR3 protein: CASRPGTGGSGYTF. DNA of the CDR3: TGCGCCAGCAGGCCCGGGACAGGGGGCTCTGGCTACACCTTC.

This clonotype showed up many times. The chain joins TRBV6-1 to TRBJ2-7; the D gene is possibly TRBD1 (5 bases). Germline V gene sequence: CDR1 MNHNS, CDR2 SASEGT. There are 14 residues in the CDR3. Trimming cost V 11 bases and J 4 bases, with 21 bases left between them. The CDR3 protein is CALHLQEIFYEQYF. Here the CDR3 DNA reads TGTGCCCTACATTTACAGGAAATTTTTTACGAGCAGTACTTC.

This clonotype has a handful of counts. The gene calls are TRBV20-1 and TRBJ2-2, with 10 nucleotides matching TRBD2. The J segment lost 5 bases and the V segment lost 0 bases, leaving 3 bases of the junction unmatched. The CDR3 covers 15 residues. Germline V gene sequence: CDR1 DFQATT, CDR2 SNEGSKA (reference sequence). The CDR3 loop is CSAREAGGGTGELFF. Here the CDR3 DNA reads TGCAGTGCTAGAGAAGCGGGAGGGGGTACCGGGGAGCTGTTTTTT.

This clonotype was seen more than once but under ten times. In nucleotides, the CDR3 is TGCGCCAGCAGCTCAGGAGAAATAGGACAGGGAGACTACGAGCAGTACTTC. It encodes CASSSGEIGQGDYEQYF. V and J are TRBV5-1 and TRBJ2-7, with 8 nucleotides matching TRBD1. CDR3 length equals 17 residues. J was trimmed by 3 bases and V by 3 bases; bases with no gene match: 14. Germline CDR1 reads SGHRS; CDR2 reads YFSETQ.

This clonotype came up many times. The chain employs TRBV6-2 or TRBV6-3 and TRBJ2-7, with unresolved D. Germline V CDR1 and CDR2: MNHEY, SVGEGT. The germline V and J ends were trimmed by 2 bases and 3 bases, with 11 bases remaining between them. This CDR3 has 14 residues. For the CDR3, the DNA is TGTGCCAGCAGTTACAATCGGGCGTACTACGAGCAGTACTTC. Translated: CASSYNRAYYEQYF.

This clonotype was recorded at least ten times. The chain is built from TRBV6-2 or TRBV6-3 and TRBJ2-7, with a possible D match to TRBD1 (5 bases). Trimming shortened V by 7 bases and J by 4 bases, and 14 bases separated the two germline ends. CDR1 and CDR2 from the germline V gene are MNHEY and SVGEGT. This CDR3 spans 13 amino acids. The CDR3 nucleotides are TGTGCCAGCAAGCCACAGGTGACTTACGAGCAGTACTTC. Amino acid sequence: CASKPQVTYEQYF.

This clonotype was recorded at least ten times. The chain joins TRBV19 to TRBJ2-5; 10 bases are shared with TRBD2. V trimming: 4 bases; J trimming: 5 bases; junction bases outside the gene matches: 7. CDR3 length: 15 amino acids. The V gene's germline CDR1 is LNHDA and CDR2 SQIVND (reference sequence). This chain's CDR3 is CASSTSGSDSETQYF. DNA of the CDR3: TGTGCCAGTAGTACTAGCGGGAGCGATTCGGAGACCCAGTACTTC.

Of note for this clonotype: A much larger clone differs from this one at a single base, so this may be a read error. Since no conserved phenylalanine or tryptophan closes the CDR3, a read error is the likely cause. The chain uses TRBV30 and TRBJ1-1; D gene uncertain. Trimming stripped 0 bases from V and 4 bases from J, with 6 bases between. Germline CDR1 reads GTSNPN; CDR2 reads SVGIG (reference sequence). The CDR3 length is 12 residues. CDR3 DNA: TGTGCCTGGAGTGTATGGGGCACTGAAGCTTTCTTG. It is translated as CAWSVWGTEAFL.

This clonotype occurred many times. The chain carries TRBV12-3 or TRBV12-4 and TRBJ1-2; 8 bases line up with TRBD1. The CDR3 spans 13 residues. V dropped 3 bases and J dropped 8; count of bases not matched to a gene: 5. The CDR3 DNA follows: TGTGCCAGCAGTTTTCGACAGGGGCGCGGCTACACCTTC. This encodes CASSFRQGRGYTF.

The genes are TRBV13 and TRBJ2-5; 8 nucleotides line up with TRBD1. The V segment lost 4 bases and the J segment 1 base; nucleotides outside the gene matches: 5. Germline CDR1 and CDR2: PRHDT and FYEKMQ (reference sequence). CDR3 length equals 15 residues. CDR3 bases: TGTGCCAGCAGCTCCCCGGGACAGGTCCAAGAGACCCAGTACTTC. Protein sequence: CASSSPGQVQETQYF. The variable domain in full, completed from reference TRBV13 and TRBJ2-5, reads AAGVIQSPRHLIKEKRETATLKCYPIPRHDTVYWYQQGPGQDPQFLISFYEKMQSDKGSIPDRFSAQQFSDYHSELNMSSLELGDSALYFCASSSPGQVQETQYFGPGTRLLVL.

The rearrangement uses TRBV11-2 and TRBJ2-5; 7 positions match TRBD2. The junction had 5 bases not matched to a gene; V was cut back by 0 bases and J by 4 bases. This CDR3 is 15 amino acids long. Per the germline V gene, CDR1 is SGHAT and CDR2 is FQNNGV. The CDR3 DNA follows: TGTGCCAGCAGCTTAGAGGGAGGGGTGGGAGAGACCCAGTACTTC. This encodes CASSLEGGVGETQYF.

This rearrangement joins TRBV12-3 or TRBV12-4 to TRBJ1-1, with D possibly matching TRBD1 (6 bases). The CDR3 has 14 amino acids. Trimming stripped 8 bases from V and 4 bases from J, with 17 bases between. CDR3 protein: CASSGGGFFTEAFF. In DNA form, the CDR3 reads TGTGCCAGCTCCGGAGGGGGATTCTTCACTGAAGCTTTCTTT.

The sample holds many counts of this clonotype. The rearrangement links TRBV12-3 or TRBV12-4 to TRBJ1-2, with D hard to call. Trimming left V 7 bases short and J 4 bases short, with 10 bases between. The CDR3 spans 12 residues. This chain's CDR3 is CASNAEGYGYTF. The CDR3 DNA follows: TGTGCCAGCAATGCGGAAGGCTATGGCTACACCTTC.

This clonotype has ten or more counts. V is TRBV12-3 or TRBV12-4 and J is TRBJ2-5; the D gene is possibly TRBD2 (5 bases). Trimming left V 5 bases short and J 5 bases short, with 15 bases between. The CDR3 totals 14 residues. CDR3 residues: CASSPIMRAETQYF. In nucleotides, the CDR3 is TGTGCCAGCAGTCCTATAATGAGGGCGGAGACCCAGTACTTC.

This clonotype has ten or more counts. The rearrangement links TRBV6-1 to TRBJ2-5; D may correspond to TRBD1 or TRBD2 (5 bases each). The CDR3 covers 14 residues. V was clipped by 6 bases and J by 5 bases, with 16 bases between them. Germline V lookup: CDR1 MNHNS, CDR2 SASEGT. CDR3 amino acids: CASRKSGGKETQYF. In nucleotides, the CDR3 is TGTGCCAGCAGAAAAAGTGGGGGAAAGGAGACCCAGTACTTC.

This chain's CDR3 is CASETGGAVEPQHF. The CDR3 DNA reads as TGTGCCAGCGAAACAGGTGGGGCGGTTGAGCCCCAGCATTTT. The chain links TRBV6-2 or TRBV6-3 to TRBJ1-5; D is possibly TRBD1 (5 bases). The germline CDR1 and CDR2 sequences are MNHEY and SVGEGT. CDR3 length equals 14 residues. Trimming pared 8 bases from V and 8 bases from J, leaving 19 bases between.

This clonotype was seen ten or more times. This chain joins TRBV2 and TRBJ2-5, with D possibly matching TRBD1 (5 bases). There are 13 residues in the CDR3. The V gene lost 4 bases and the J gene lost 5 bases, with 11 bases spanning the gap. The germline V gene encodes CDR1 SNHLY and CDR2 FYNNEI. CDR3 nucleotides: TGTGCCAGCAGTGTGGAAGGGGTGGAGACCCAGTACTTC. It translates to CASSVEGVETQYF.